Each of the 8 T cell receptor beta chains below was sequenced from the same sample in a study of molecular identifiers for immune sequencing clone quantification. Each CDR3 protein is one row after TCRdb ran MiXCR on the PCR reads. The sample consists of approximately 670,000 distinct CDR3 sequences, 20% of them appearing once. Input material: naive CD8+ T cells from blood, with Jurkat cell RNA spiked in. Described subset: FACS-sorted CD8+CD4-CCR7+CD45RA+ naive T cells. The source is a human donor in good health. Some libraries in this study had Jurkat cell RNA spiked in.

This clonotype was seen a few times. V and J are TRBV27 and TRBJ2-7; D is ambiguous. From germline, CDR1 is MNHEY and CDR2 SMNVEV (reference sequence). Trimming cost V 2 bases and J 3 bases, with 14 bases left between them. CDR3 length: 15 amino acids. Written as DNA, the CDR3 is TGTGCCAGCAGTTTAGGTACATCCGACTTCTACGAGCAGTACTTC. Translating gives CASSLGTSDFYEQYF.

In its sample, this clonotype was seen many times. The rearrangement links TRBV7-2 to TRBJ2-7; the D gene is possibly TRBD1 (5 bases). CDR1 and CDR2 from the germline V gene are SGHTA and FQGNSA. Trimming pared 5 bases from V and 3 bases from J, leaving 11 bases between. The CDR3 covers 13 residues. The CDR3, as DNA: TGTGCCAGCAGCCACAGGCGAGACTACGAGCAGTACTTC. Amino acid sequence: CASSHRRDYEQYF.

This clonotype occurred many times. The chain carries TRBV5-1 and TRBJ2-2, with 9 bases aligning to TRBD1. The CDR3 is 14 residues long. V dropped 3 bases and J dropped 4; count of bases not matched to a gene: 1. Looked up from germline, CDR1 is SGHRS and CDR2 is YFSETQ. The CDR3, as DNA: TGCGCCAGCAGCTGGACAGGGGTCACCGGGGAGCTGTTTTTT. This codes for CASSWTGVTGELFF. Complete variable domain (other parts from reference TRBV5-1 and TRBJ2-2): KAGVTQTPRYLIKTRGQQVTLSCSPISGHRSVSWYQQTPGQGLQFLFEYFSETQRNKGNFPGRFSGRQFSNSRSEMNVSTLELGDSALYLCASSWTGVTGELFFGEGSRLTVL.

Regarding this clonotype: Just one base apart from a much larger clone, this may be a read error. The V call is TRBV9, the J call TRBJ1-1; TRBD1 matches at 10 bases. V was clipped by 7 bases and J by 7 bases; unmatched bases: 4. Germline V gene sequence: CDR1 SGDLS, CDR2 YYNGEE. CDR3 length: 12 amino acids. CDR3 sequence reads: CASGGDRGEAFF. Here the CDR3 DNA reads TGTGCCAGCGGCGGGGACAGGGGTGAAGCTTTCTTT.

On this clonotype itself: A read error is likely, as this CDR3 ends without the conserved phenylalanine or tryptophan. V is TRBV27 and J is TRBJ2-7, with D uncertain. The germline gives CDR1 MNHEY, CDR2 SMNVEV (reference sequence). The CDR3 is 15 amino acids. Trimming took 6 bases from V and 2 from J, leaving 17 bases between them. CDR3 protein: CASSLGKNNPYEQYS. As DNA, the CDR3 is TGTGCCAGCAGCTTGGGTAAAAATAACCCCTACGAGCAGTACTCC.

This clonotype has ten or more counts. The rearrangement uses TRBV4-1 and TRBJ2-2, with D possibly being TRBD1 or TRBD2 (5 bases each). Germline CDR1 is MGHRA and CDR2 is YSYEKL. This CDR3 comprises 13 residues. Trimming left V 5 bases short and J 2 bases short, with 6 bases between. The CDR3 reads CASSGTNTGELFF. CDR3 DNA sequence: TGCGCCAGCAGCGGGACCAACACCGGGGAGCTGTTTTTT.

Details on this clonotype: Since a much larger clone is just one base distant, this may be a read error. V is TRBV20-1 and J is TRBJ1-6; D perhaps matches TRBD1 (5 bases). V lost 3 bases and J 0 bases, leaving 18 bases between the germline ends. The CDR3 consists of 18 residues. Germline assignment: CDR1 DFQATT and CDR2 SNEGSKA (reference sequence). The CDR3 loop reads CSASGRDPTSSYNSPLHF. The CDR3 nucleotides read TGCAGTGCTAGTGGCAGGGACCCGACAAGCTCCTATAATTCACCCCTCCACTTT.

This clonotype has just a few counts. This chain connects TRBV13 to TRBJ2-6; 7 bases are a match to TRBD1. The J segment lost 0 bases and the V segment lost 5 bases, leaving 10 bases of the junction unmatched. The CDR3 length is 18 residues. Germline V gene data show CDR1 as PRHDT and CDR2 as FYEKMQ (reference sequence). This CDR3 is CASSIRQGSPSGANVLTF. The CDR3 DNA is TGTGCCAGCAGCATAAGACAGGGCTCCCCCTCTGGGGCCAACGTCCTGACTTTC. The variable domain in full, completed from reference TRBV13 and TRBJ2-6, reads AAGVIQSPRHLIKEKRETATLKCYPIPRHDTVYWYQQGPGQDPQFLISFYEKMQSDKGSIPDRFSAQQFSDYHSELNMSSLELGDSALYFCASSIRQGSPSGANVLTFGAGSRLTVL.